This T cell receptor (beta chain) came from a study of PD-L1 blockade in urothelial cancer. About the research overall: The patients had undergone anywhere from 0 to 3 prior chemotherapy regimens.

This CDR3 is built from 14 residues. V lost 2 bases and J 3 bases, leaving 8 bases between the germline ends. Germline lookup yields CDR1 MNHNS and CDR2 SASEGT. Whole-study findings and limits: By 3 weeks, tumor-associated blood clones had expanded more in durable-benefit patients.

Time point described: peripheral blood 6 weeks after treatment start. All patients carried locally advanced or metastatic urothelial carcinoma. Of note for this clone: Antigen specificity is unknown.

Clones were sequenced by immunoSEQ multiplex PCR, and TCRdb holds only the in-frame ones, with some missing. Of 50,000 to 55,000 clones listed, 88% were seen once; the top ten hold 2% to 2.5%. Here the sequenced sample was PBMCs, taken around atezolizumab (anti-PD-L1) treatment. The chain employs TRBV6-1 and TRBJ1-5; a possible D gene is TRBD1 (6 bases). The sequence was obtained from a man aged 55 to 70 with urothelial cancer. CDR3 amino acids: CASSEQGHNQPQHF. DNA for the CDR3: TGTGCCAGCAGTGAACAGGGGCACAATCAGCCCCAGCATTTT.